This is a list of T cell receptor beta chains from one sample in a study of regulatory T cells in long-lasting Graves disease. Via MiXCR, TCRdb re-called the multiplex PCR reads, giving one row per CDR3 protein. The data show about 660,000 distinct CDR3 sequences, around 30% seen once. Source: peripheral blood mononuclear cells (PBMCs), taken when the disease was refractory, from a patient treated with antithyroid drugs. Every receptor here comes from a female donor with Graves disease. Each CDR3 is given with its conserved first and last residue. Each record gives: V gene, J gene, clone size, D gene, CDR3 protein, CDR3 DNA. D genes are given only for firm matches. Size tells how often a clone was seen (once, few, many) or the class of an expanded clone, and some rows leave it out.

TRBV12-3/TRBV12-4	TRBJ1-6	NA	TRBD1	CASTFPGQITPLHF	TGTGCCAGCACCTTCCCGGGACAGATAACACCCCTCCACTTT
TRBV6-5	TRBJ1-1	few	TRBD1	CASSYGQGEGTEAFF	TGTGCCAGCAGTTACGGCCAGGGGGAGGGCACTGAAGCTTTCTTT
TRBV12-5	TRBJ1-2	NA	TRBD1	CASGLDRGHGYTF	TGTGCTAGTGGTTTGGACAGGGGGCATGGCTACACCTTC
TRBV3-1	TRBJ2-4	NA	NA	CASSQGRTKNIQYF	TGTGCCAGCAGCCAAGGACGCACGAAAAACATTCAGTACTTC
TRBV19	TRBJ2-2	few	TRBD2	CASSRTSNANTGELFF	TGTGCCAGTAGTAGGACTAGCAACGCGAACACCGGGGAGCTGTTTTTT
TRBV10-1	TRBJ2-1	few	TRBD2	CASKGLAGGNSYNEQFF	TGCGCCAGCAAGGGACTAGCGGGAGGGAACTCCTACAATGAGCAGTTCTTC
TRBV19	TRBJ1-4	few	NA	CASSTILVATNEKLFF	TGTGCCAGTAGTACCATCCTCGTGGCAACTAATGAAAAACTGTTTTTT
TRBV3-1	TRBJ1-4	many	NA	CAAGRGTEKLFF	TGTGCCGCGGGGCGGGGGACAGAAAAACTGTTTTTT
TRBV7-6	TRBJ1-1	once	NA	CASSLEVGRIIGAFF	TGTGCCAGCAGCTTAGAAGTAGGCAGGATAATAGGGGCTTTCTTT
TRBV28	TRBJ2-7	many	TRBD1	CASIETGLSEQYF	TGTGCCAGCATCGAGACAGGGTTGAGCGAGCAGTACTTC
TRBV9	TRBJ2-7	NA	TRBD2	CASRPSGRWEQYF	TGTGCCAGCAGGCCTAGCGGGAGGTGGGAGCAGTACTTC
TRBV11-2	TRBJ1-6	few	NA	CASSSQGFLNSPLHF	TGTGCCAGCAGTTCCCAGGGCTTCCTTAATTCACCCCTCCACTTT
TRBV10-3	TRBJ1-2	NA	NA	CAISESTGSNYGYTF	TGTGCCATCAGTGAGTCGACCGGGTCTAACTATGGCTACACCTTC
TRBV7-9	TRBJ2-2	NA	NA	CASSPDTPNTGELFF	TGTGCCAGCAGCCCAGACACCCCGAACACCGGGGAGCTGTTTTTT
TRBV29-1	TRBJ2-7	many	TRBD1	CSVDAGGLSYEQYF	TGCAGCGTTGATGCAGGGGGCCTATCCTACGAGCAGTACTTC
TRBV6-2/TRBV6-3	TRBJ1-2	few	NA	CASTWTELGGYTF	TGTGCCAGCACCTGGACCGAGCTGGGAGGCTACACCTTC
TRBV6-5	TRBJ2-4	NA	NA	CASSYSQGSINIQYF	TGTGCCAGCAGTTACTCTCAGGGGAGTATAAACATTCAGTACTTC
TRBV7-9	TRBJ2-1	NA	TRBD2	CASSFVGTMGEQFF	TGTGCCAGCAGCTTCGTGGGGACTATGGGTGAGCAGTTCTTC
TRBV7-3	TRBJ1-3	few	NA	CASSLGGRNSGNTIYF	TGTGCCAGCAGCTTAGGGGGCAGAAACTCTGGAAACACCATATATTTT
TRBV6-1	TRBJ1-4	few	NA	CASSTPGSNEKLFF	TGTGCCAGCAGCACCCCAGGGTCTAATGAAAAACTGTTTTTT
TRBV10-3	TRBJ2-5	NA	TRBD2	CAISESSGRAWETQYF	TGTGCCATCAGTGAGAGTAGCGGGAGGGCCTGGGAGACCCAGTACTTC
TRBV9	TRBJ1-4	few	NA	CASSVGDMPTNEKLFF	TGTGCCAGCAGCGTAGGGGACATGCCAACTAATGAAAAACTGTTTTTT
TRBV12-3/TRBV12-4	TRBJ1-1	few	NA	CASSLQGITEAFF	TGTGCCAGCAGTTTACAGGGTATCACTGAAGCTTTCTTT
TRBV7-7	TRBJ2-2	NA	NA	CASSLFSQGNTGELFF	TGTGCCAGCAGCTTATTTTCTCAGGGAAACACCGGGGAGCTGTTTTTT
TRBV6-1	TRBJ1-2	many	NA	CASSRGGNYGYTF	TGTGCCAGCAGCAGGGGAGGTAACTATGGCTACACCTTC
TRBV11-2	TRBJ1-3	NA	NA	CASSLALEQGFKNTIYF	TGTGCCAGCAGCTTAGCCCTGGAACAGGGCTTTAAAAACACCATATATTTT
TRBV19	TRBJ1-5	NA	NA	CASSRLGTSQHF	TGTGCCAGTAGTAGGCTCGGGACTTCCCAGCATTTT
TRBV19	TRBJ2-4	NA	TRBD2	CASSIRGTSGNIQYF	TGTGCCAGTAGTATTCGGGGGACTAGCGGAAACATTCAGTACTTC
TRBV5-5	TRBJ2-3	few	NA	CASSLQGHITDTQYF	TGTGCCAGCAGCTTGCAGGGGCATATCACAGATACGCAGTATTTT
TRBV24-1	TRBJ2-2	few	TRBD2	CATSESTSGKTGELFF	TGTGCCACCAGTGAATCGACTAGCGGGAAGACCGGGGAGCTGTTTTTT
TRBV29-1	TRBJ1-1	NA	NA	CSVEGEDRNTEAFF	TGCAGCGTTGAGGGGGAGGACAGAAACACTGAAGCTTTCTTT
TRBV29-1	TRBJ2-7	few	TRBD2	CSVEDRGRGLEQYF	TGCAGCGTTGAAGATCGCGGGAGGGGGCTCGAGCAGTACTTC
TRBV10-3	TRBJ2-5	few	NA	CAISQRTQETQYF	TGTGCCATCAGCCAGAGAACCCAAGAGACCCAGTACTTC
TRBV10-3	TRBJ2-2	NA	TRBD2	CAISLAGMGTGELFF	TGTGCCATCTCACTAGCGGGAATGGGGACCGGGGAGCTGTTTTTT
TRBV19	TRBJ1-3	NA	NA	CASSIFAGRSSGNTIYF	TGTGCCAGTAGTATCTTCGCCGGGAGAAGCTCTGGAAACACCATATATTTT
TRBV6-1	TRBJ2-5	NA	NA	CASSEADGPPQETQYF	TGTGCCAGCAGTGAAGCTGACGGTCCCCCCCAAGAGACCCAGTACTTC
TRBV12-3/TRBV12-4	TRBJ2-7	few	NA	CASRRGRISYEQYF	TGTGCCAGCAGACGTGGACGGATTTCCTACGAGCAGTACTTC
TRBV7-3	TRBJ2-5	many	TRBD2	CASSSGTSGGGTQYF	TGTGCCAGCAGCTCAGGGACTAGCGGGGGTGGGACCCAGTACTTC
TRBV2	TRBJ2-4	few	TRBD1	CASSRQGATKNIQYF	TGTGCCAGCAGTAGACAGGGGGCAACCAAAAACATTCAGTACTTC
TRBV13	TRBJ2-5	many	TRBD2	CASSLRGTSGRKTQYF	TGTGCCAGCAGCCTTCGCGGGACTAGCGGGAGGAAGACCCAGTACTTC
TRBV28	TRBJ1-4	few	TRBD1	CASTAGGMPNEKLFF	TGTGCCAGCACCGCAGGGGGCATGCCTAATGAAAAACTGTTTTTT
TRBV7-3	TRBJ2-1	few	TRBD1	CASSPRTGSYNEQFF	TGTGCCAGCAGCCCACGGACAGGCTCCTACAATGAGCAGTTCTTC
TRBV6-1	TRBJ1-1	once	TRBD1	CASSEWRGPEAFF	TGTGCCAGCAGTGAATGGAGGGGGCCAGAAGCTTTCTTT
TRBV12-3/TRBV12-4	TRBJ1-1	many	NA	CASSFEVGTEAFF	TGTGCCAGCAGTTTTGAGGTTGGAACTGAAGCTTTCTTT
TRBV13	TRBJ1-6	NA	TRBD1	CASSRVGDRGHNSPLHF	TGTGCCAGCAGCCGCGTCGGGGACAGGGGGCATAATTCACCCCTCCACTTT
TRBV12-3/TRBV12-4	TRBJ1-1	many	NA	CASGPRGTNTEAFF	TGTGCCAGCGGACCCCGGGGGACGAACACTGAAGCTTTCTTT
TRBV20-1	TRBJ2-7	NA	NA	CSVPTGHSYEQYF	TGCAGTGTCCCGACAGGCCACTCCTACGAGCAGTACTTC
TRBV5-1	TRBJ1-2	few	TRBD1	CASSLVPDRGIGGYTF	TGCGCCAGCAGCTTGGTGCCGGACAGGGGTATAGGTGGCTACACCTTC
TRBV20-1	TRBJ1-2	NA	TRBD1	CSADGTGYGYGYTF	TGCAGTGCCGACGGGACAGGGTACGGCTATGGCTACACCTTC
TRBV18	TRBJ2-5	NA	NA	CASSQGKETQYF	TGTGCCAGCTCACAGGGGAAAGAGACCCAGTACTTC
TRBV7-9	TRBJ2-5	NA	NA	CATDRQNQETQYF	TGTGCCACCGATAGACAGAACCAAGAGACCCAGTACTTC
TRBV11-2	TRBJ2-3	NA	NA	CASSFRRGSTDTQYF	TGTGCCAGCAGCTTCAGGCGGGGTTCCACAGATACGCAGTATTTT
TRBV6-9	TRBJ1-5	many	NA	CASSYRGIGNQPQHF	TGTGCCAGCAGTTACAGGGGAATCGGCAATCAGCCCCAGCATTTT